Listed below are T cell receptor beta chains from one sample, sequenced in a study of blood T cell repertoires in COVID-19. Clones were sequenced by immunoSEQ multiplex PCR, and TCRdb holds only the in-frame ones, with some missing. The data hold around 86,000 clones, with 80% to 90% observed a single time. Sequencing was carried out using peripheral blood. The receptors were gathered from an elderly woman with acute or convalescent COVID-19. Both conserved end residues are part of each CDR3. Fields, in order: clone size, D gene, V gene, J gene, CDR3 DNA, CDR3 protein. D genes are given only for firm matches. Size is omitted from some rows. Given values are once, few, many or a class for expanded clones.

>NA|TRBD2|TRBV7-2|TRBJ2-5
TGTGCCAGCAGCCGGATAGCGGGGGGGCTTCCGGAGACCCAGTACTTC
CASSRIAGGLPETQYF
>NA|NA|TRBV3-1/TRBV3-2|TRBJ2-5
TGTGCCAGCAGCCAAGAGCGAACCCTCCAAGAGACCCAGTACTTC
CASSQERTLQETQYF
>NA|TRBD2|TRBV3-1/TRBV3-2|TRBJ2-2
TGTGCCAGCAACGGACTAGCGGCGGCCACCGGGGAGCTGTTTTTT
CASNGLAAATGELFF
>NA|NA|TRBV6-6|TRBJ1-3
TGTGCCAGCAGTTACGTGGGGGGGTGGGGAAACACCATATATTTT
CASSYVGGWGNTIYF
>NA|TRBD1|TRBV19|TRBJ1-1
TGTGCCAGTAGCCTCGCAGGGGGCGCCCCTGAAGCTTTCTTT
CASSLAGGAPEAFF
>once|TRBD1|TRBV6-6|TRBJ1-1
TGTGCCAGCAGTTATCGACAGGGTAACACTGAAGCTTTCTTT
CASSYRQGNTEAFF
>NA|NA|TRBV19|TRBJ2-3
TGTGCCAGTAGTATCGGGGGCACAGATACGCAGTATTTT
CASSIGGTDTQYF
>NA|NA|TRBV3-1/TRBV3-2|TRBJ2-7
TGTGCCAGCAGCCAAGGCAGGACTCTCTCCTACGAGCAGTACTTC
CASSQGRTLSYEQYF
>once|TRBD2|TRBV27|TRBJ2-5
TGTGCCAGCAGTTTATCGGATAGCGGGGGGCCAAGGGAGACCCAGTACTTC
CASSLSDSGGPRETQYF
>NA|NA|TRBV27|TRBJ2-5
TGTGCCAGCATTCCACGGGGCCAAGAGACCCAGTACTTC
CASIPRGQETQYF
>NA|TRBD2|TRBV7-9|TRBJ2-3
TGTGCCAGCAGCTTAGGACTAGCGGGGAGCACAGATACGCAGTATTTT
CASSLGLAGSTDTQYF